This TCR beta chain was retrieved from a study of Ad26.COV2.S vaccination and SARS-CoV-2 variants. Whole-study context: Enrollment placed the donor in the COV1001 Ad26.COV2.S trial arm. Donor got 5x10^10 or 1x10^11 viral particles of Ad26.COV2.S.

There are a few counts of this clone. Antigen specificity is unknown. Study-level findings and limits: Measures of TCR breadth and depth may have fallen short of total T cell responses.

Treatment indicated: roughly 20 received Ad26.COV2.S at low or high dose, single or two shots; five or six received placebo; per-sample allocation not given. Repertoires come from day 63 after the first vaccine or placebo injection. Built on an Ad26 vector, the vaccine expressed Wuhan-strain SARS-CoV-2 spike. The assay was immunoSEQ multiplex PCR, and TCRdb's table has in-frame clones only and misses some. The sample lists more than 300,000 clones, roughly 86% occurring once. Germline lookup yields CDR1 SGHTA and CDR2 FQGNSA. The V gene lost 1 base and the J gene lost 6 bases, with 13 bases spanning the gap. The CDR3 consists of 14 residues.

The J gene is TRBJ2-7, the V gene TRBV7-2; D perhaps matches TRBD2 (6 bases). This clonotype was sampled from a person between 18 and 65 years old who received the Ad26.COV2.S COVID-19 vaccine or a placebo. Material: peripheral blood, obtained in a trial of Ad26.COV2.S vaccine versus placebo. CDR3 in amino acids: CASSLDVWRVEQYF. The CDR3, as DNA: TGTGCCAGCAGCTTAGATGTCTGGAGGGTCGAGCAGTACTTC.